This TCR beta chain emerged from a study of blood T cell repertoires in COVID-19. Study-level information: The United States, Italy and Spain supplied acute and convalescent COVID-19 samples.

In germline, CDR1 is SGHRS, CDR2 YFSETQ. V lost 1 base and J 0 bases, leaving 11 bases between the germline ends. The CDR3 runs 16 residues. Profiling relied on immunoSEQ multiplex PCR, and the TCRdb table lists in-frame clones only, not all of them. The sample consists of around 280,000 clones, 85% of them appearing once. Sequencing used peripheral blood. This chain uses TRBV5-1 with TRBJ2-1; D is undetermined. This TCR came from a woman in her forties or fifties with active or convalescent COVID-19. The chain's CDR3 is CASSLRSADSYNEQFF. The CDR3 DNA is TGCGCCAGCAGCTTGAGGAGCGCGGACTCCTACAATGAGCAGTTCTTC. The complete variable domain, with remaining parts taken from reference TRBV5-1 and TRBJ2-1, reads KAGVTQTPRYLIKTRGQQVTLSCSPISGHRSVSWYQQTPGQGLQFLFEYFSETQRNKGNFPGRFSGRQFSNSRSEMNVSTLELGDSALYLCASSLRSADSYNEQFFGPGTRLTVL.